This TCR beta chain appears in the sequencing data of a study of early T cells in non-severe SARS-CoV-2 infection. Overall study: Unsorted whole-blood RNA was sequenced in bulk, leaving chains unpaired.

Researchers attached unique molecular identifiers to individual cDNA molecules. A single record per CDR3 protein comes from TCRdb applying MiXCR to the 5' RACE reads. The sample lists approximately 32,000 distinct CDR3 sequences; roughly 4% were seen once. CDR1 and CDR2 (germline): SNHLY, FYNNEI. The CDR3 has 15 residues. V shed 6 bases and J shed 1 base, with 15 bases lying between them. General study findings and limits: VDJdb-based matching was biased toward anti-spike CD8 responses and missed private and CD4 specificities.

The table lists this clonotype with many counts. What it recognizes is unknown. The receptor comes from an adult who was a healthcare worker with PCR-confirmed SARS-CoV-2 infection or an uninfected control (not recorded which). This chain uses TRBV2 with TRBJ2-5, with a possible D match to TRBD2 (6 bases). The source material was whole blood. The CDR3 DNA is TGTGCCAGCAGGGAAATGGGGGGACCCCAAGAGACCCAGTACTTC. Translating it yields CASREMGGPQETQYF.